The 7 T cell receptor beta chains given below trace back to one sample, sequenced in a study of CD8 T cells in Susac syndrome. Reverse transcription of 0.5 to 1 ug RNA used random hexamers. Using its own MiXCR run on the immunoSEQ multiplex PCR reads, TCRdb lists one record per CDR3 protein. The data hold about 200,000 distinct CDR3 sequences, with about 95% observed a single time. Sequenced input: CD4+ T cells from PBMCs. The receptors come from a human donor in good health.

The chain joins TRBV11-3 to TRBJ2-1; TRBD1 matches at 8 bases. With 5 bases clipped from V and 8 bases from J, the junction kept 5 bases outside the gene matches. CDR1 and CDR2 (germline): SGHNT, YENEEA. This CDR3 has 13 amino acids. The CDR3 nucleotides read TGTGCCAGCAGCCCAGGGGGCGGAGATGAGCAGTTCTTC. Amino acid sequence: CASSPGGGDEQFF.

The chain uses TRBV19 and TRBJ1-2, with D tentatively TRBD1 (5 bases). In germline, CDR1 is LNHDA, CDR2 SQIVND (reference sequence). The CDR3 loop spans 14 amino acids. V lost 7 bases and J lost 6, with 18 bases in between. CDR3 residues: CASTLSGADNGYTF. CDR3 in DNA: TGTGCCAGTACACTAAGCGGGGCCGACAATGGCTACACCTTC.

The chain recombines TRBV12-3 or TRBV12-4 with TRBJ1-3; TRBD1 agrees at 7 bases. After removal of 5 bases from V and 2 bases from J, the junction contained 6 bases not matched to a gene. CDR3 size: 15 residues. The CDR3 DNA is TGTGCCAGCAGTATCACAGGGGAGACTGGAAACACCATATATTTT. Encoded protein: CASSITGETGNTIYF.

V gene TRBV3-1 combines with J gene TRBJ2-1; D remains ambiguous. Trimming left V 0 bases short and J 10 bases short, with 7 bases between. Germline V CDR1 and CDR2: LGHDT, YNNKEL (reference sequence). The CDR3 has 12 residues. The chain's CDR3 is CASSQDLTEQFF. The CDR3 nucleotides read TGTGCCAGCAGCCAAGACTTGACGGAGCAGTTCTTC.

This chain links TRBV20-1 with TRBJ2-6; 7 bases agree with TRBD1. Germline V gives CDR1 DFQATT, CDR2 SNEGSKA (reference sequence). The CDR3 totals 18 residues. V lost 3 bases to trimming and J lost 0 bases; unmatched junction nucleotides: 11. The CDR3 here is CSASPSRPGGSGANVLTF. The CDR3 bases are TGCAGTGCTAGCCCCTCCCGACCAGGGGGCTCTGGGGCCAACGTCCTGACTTTC.

V usage is TRBV30 and J usage is TRBJ1-2; a possible D gene is TRBD1 (5 bases). The CDR3 extends over 13 amino acids. The germline V gene has CDR1 GTSNPN and CDR2 SVGIG (reference sequence). V dropped 5 bases and J dropped 6 bases, with 16 bases sitting between them. CDR3 protein: CAWRFRGTDGYTF. The CDR3 DNA is TGTGCCTGGCGTTTCAGAGGGACTGATGGCTACACCTTC.

This chain connects TRBV2 to TRBJ1-5; no clear D gene. Trimming removed 1 base at V and 9 bases at J, with 10 bases between. The germline V gene encodes CDR1 SNHLY and CDR2 FYNNEI. The CDR3 extends over 13 amino acids. The CDR3 region has the DNA TGTGCCAGCAGTGAAGAAGGGAAAGGGCCCCAGCATTTT. Translating it yields CASSEEGKGPQHF.